The source of this T cell receptor beta chain is a study of early T cells in non-severe SARS-CoV-2 infection. One entry per CDR3 protein, called by TCRdb with MiXCR from the 5' RACE reads. The sample lists some 82,000 distinct CDR3 sequences, roughly 12% occurring once. The germline V gene encodes CDR1 WNHNN and CDR2 SYGVQD (reference sequence). CDR3 size: 13 residues. V was clipped by 3 bases and J by 7 bases, with 12 bases between them. Sample: whole blood. This TCR came from an adult who was a healthcare worker with PCR-confirmed SARS-CoV-2 infection or an uninfected control (not recorded which). J is TRBJ1-1 and V is TRBV10-1; D gene ambiguous. The CDR3 loop reads CASSERRGLEAFF. CDR3 in DNA: TGCGCCAGCAGTGAAAGGCGAGGCCTTGAAGCTTTCTTT.